This T cell receptor (beta chain) was retrieved from a study of cytomegalovirus exposure and HLA in healthy donors. Germline lookup yields CDR1 MDHEN and CDR2 SYDVKM. Trimming took 5 bases from V and 5 from J, leaving 6 bases between them. This CDR3 comprises 11 residues. 13 Jbeta primers and 60 Vbeta primers were used for the PCR. The method was immunoSEQ multiplex PCR; TCRdb's version includes in-frame clones alone and lacks a portion of them. The sample records 97,000 or so clones, approximately 87% being singletons. The source material was PBMCs. The chain couples TRBV28 to TRBJ1-2, with TRBD1 as a possible D gene (5 bases). The sequence was collected from a middle-aged man in good health and CMV-seronegative. The CDR3 region has the DNA TGTGCCAGCAGTCCAGGGTATGGCTACACCTTC. Protein: CASSPGYGYTF.